Below are 20 T cell receptor beta chains sequenced from a single sample in a study of metastatic and nonmetastatic thyroid tumors. TCRdb called clones again from the PCR reads with MiXCR. The sample has 35,000 or so clones; 15% to 20% are singletons. The entire patient cohort was treatment-naive prior to thyroid surgery. Sequencing used blood. These receptors were obtained from a male donor with papillary thyroid cancer or a benign thyroid nodule (not recorded which). Some clones in this sample may be carry-over from other donors' samples.

This clone is medium-sized in the sample. The V gene is TRBV6-1, the J gene TRBJ2-7, with 8 bases aligning to TRBD1. This CDR3 region has 15 residues. Germline V gives CDR1 MNHNS, CDR2 SASEGT. The V gene end was trimmed by 7 bases and the J gene end by 2 bases; junction bases not matched to a gene: 10. The DNA of the CDR3 is TGTGCCAGCAAAAACCCAGGACAGGGCACCTACGAGCAGTACTTC. This gives the protein CASKNPGQGTYEQYF.

This clone was seen a few times. This rearrangement joins TRBV28 to TRBJ2-7; TRBD2 aligns across 9 bases. Germline trimming cut 5 bases from V and 6 bases from J; bases unmatched to any gene: 17. CDR1 and CDR2 (germline): MDHEN, SYDVKM. This CDR3 is built from 17 residues. The DNA for the CDR3 is TGTGCCAGCAGTCACCCCCGGAATAGCGGGAGAGGGATCGAGCAGTACTTC. Amino acid sequence: CASSHPRNSGRGIEQYF. Supplemented by reference TRBV28 and TRBJ2-7, the full variable domain reads DVKVTQSSRYLVKRTGEKVFLECVQDMDHENMFWYRQDPGLGLRLIYFSYDVKMKEKGDIPEGYSVSREKKERFSLILESASTNQTSMYLCASSHPRNSGRGIEQYFGPGTRLTVT.

This chain connects TRBV2 to TRBJ2-1; 16 bases match TRBD2. With V trimmed by 7 bases and J by 11 bases, 11 bases remained unmatched. This CDR3 region has 16 residues. From germline, CDR1 is SNHLY and CDR2 FYNNEI. CDR3 nucleotides: TGTGCCAGCATCGGGACTAGCGGGAGGGCAAGGAATAAGCAGTTCTTC. Translating gives CASIGTSGRARNKQFF.

This clone was seen at least ten times. The chain combines TRBV28 with TRBJ1-2, with TRBD1 matching over 7 bases. With 7 bases clipped from V and 13 bases from J, the junction kept 18 bases outside the gene matches. The CDR3 has 14 residues. CDR1 is MDHEN, CDR2 SYDVKM, per germline. This CDR3 is CASIGGEAGLRITF. DNA of the CDR3: TGTGCCAGCATAGGGGGCGAAGCGGGATTAAGGATCACCTTC.

This clone was seen repeatedly, ten times or more. The gene calls are TRBV24-1 and TRBJ1-5; maybe TRBD1 (6 bases). CDR1 is KGHDR, CDR2 SFDVKD, per germline. The CDR3 has 14 residues. The germline V and J ends were trimmed by 4 bases and 7 bases, with 13 bases remaining between them. In DNA form, the CDR3 reads TGTGCCACCAGTGAGAGACAGGTGCGACAGCCCCAGCATTTT. This sequence encodes CATSERQVRQPQHF.

This clone was detected ten times or more. This chain joins TRBV20-1 and TRBJ2-7, with unresolved D. The length of the CDR3 is 14 residues. CDR1 and CDR2 from the germline V gene are DFQATT and SNEGSKA (reference sequence). Between the trimmed V and J ends, which lost 5 bases and 0 bases, there was a span of 14 bases. CDR3 loop: CSARITSSSYEQYF. The CDR3, as DNA: TGCAGTGCTCGTATCACCAGTAGCTCCTACGAGCAGTACTTC.

J is TRBJ2-3 and V is TRBV24-1; 10 bases match TRBD2. Germline CDR1 is KGHDR and CDR2 is SFDVKD. This CDR3 comprises 15 residues. The V and J ends lost 5 bases and 6 bases, in that order; junction bases with no gene match: 7. The DNA for the CDR3 is TGTGCCACCAGTGTTAGCCTAGCGGGAGCCGATACGCAGTATTTT. Encoded protein: CATSVSLAGADTQYF.

This clone was counted many times. The chain carries TRBV5-5 and TRBJ2-1; D may be TRBD1 (5 bases). This CDR3 contains 15 residues. Germline V gene sequence: CDR1 SGHKS, CDR2 YYEKEE (reference sequence). The V and J ends lost 3 bases and 7 bases respectively, with 17 bases between them. This chain's CDR3 is CASSSYSQGRNEQFF. CDR3 DNA: TGTGCCAGCAGCTCCTATTCCCAGGGTCGAAATGAGCAGTTCTTC.

This clone came up many times. The CDR3 bases are TGTGCCAGCAGCTCCTCCGGAGCGGGCATGTTCGATGAGCAGTTCTTC. It codes for CASSSSGAGMFDEQFF. The rearrangement links TRBV11-1 to TRBJ2-1; the D gene is possibly TRBD2 (6 bases). V was clipped by 4 bases and J by 8 bases, with 21 bases between them. Germline values: CDR1 SGHAT, CDR2 FQDESV (reference sequence). The CDR3 is made up of 16 amino acids.

In this sample, this clone turned up many times. V usage is TRBV7-2 and J usage is TRBJ1-1; tentatively, D is TRBD1 (6 bases). V was cut by 0 bases and J by 2 bases, with 19 bases left in between. Germline CDR1 reads SGHTA; CDR2 reads FQGNSA. CDR3 size: 18 residues. The DNA of the CDR3 is TGTGCCAGCAGCTTAGCCCCCGGACCGACAGGCTTAAACACTGAAGCTTTCTTT. This gives the protein CASSLAPGPTGLNTEAFF.

This clone was seen ten or more times. V is TRBV9 and J is TRBJ2-7, with D maybe TRBD2 (6 bases). The germline V and J ends were trimmed by 3 bases and 5 bases, with 9 bases remaining between them. CDR1 and CDR2 (germline): SGDLS, YYNGEE. The CDR3 is 12 residues long. The CDR3: CASSGGANEQYF. DNA of the CDR3: TGTGCCAGCAGCGGCGGGGCTAACGAGCAGTACTTC. The full variable domain, with the rest looked up from reference TRBV9 and TRBJ2-7, is DSGVTQTPKHLITATGQRVTLRCSPRSGDLSVYWYQQSLDQGLQFLIQYYNGEERAKGNILERFSAQQFPDLHSELNLSSLELGDSALYFCASSGGANEQYFGPGTRLTVT.

V usage is TRBV19 and J usage is TRBJ1-6; 9 bases are a match to TRBD1. Germline V gene data show CDR1 as LNHDA and CDR2 as SQIVND (reference sequence). V trimming: 3 bases; J trimming: 9 bases; junction bases outside the gene matches: 6. The CDR3 has 15 amino acids. The CDR3 loop is CASSIGTGTGSPLHF. The DNA of the CDR3 is TGTGCCAGTAGTATCGGGACAGGGACGGGTTCACCCCTCCACTTT.

The sample holds a few counts of this clone. The genes are TRBV24-1 and TRBJ2-7, with unresolved D. The CDR3 runs to 16 residues. The germline V gene has CDR1 KGHDR and CDR2 SFDVKD. Trimming removed 2 bases at V and 2 bases at J, with 15 bases between. The CDR3 loop reads CATSDSRSGFPYEQYF. In DNA form, the CDR3 reads TGTGCCACCAGTGATTCGCGGTCTGGGTTCCCCTACGAGCAGTACTTC.

In its sample, this clone was seen many times. J is TRBJ2-7 and V is TRBV10-3; unclear D gene. Trimming took off 0 bases at V and 3 bases at J, with 6 bases between the two ends. The germline V gene encodes CDR1 ENHRY and CDR2 SYGVKD. This CDR3 is 13 amino acids long. CDR3 DNA sequence: TGTGCCATCAGTGAGTCGAAGAGCTACGAGCAGTACTTC. Its translation: CAISESKSYEQYF.

In its sample, this clone was seen many times. The V and J genes are TRBV28 and TRBJ1-3; D gene unclear. V lost 8 bases to trimming and J lost 1 base, with 15 bases between them. The germline V gene encodes CDR1 MDHEN and CDR2 SYDVKM. The CDR3 totals 15 residues. The CDR3 sequence is CASHSFARSGNTIYF. The CDR3 region has the DNA TGTGCCAGCCACAGTTTCGCCCGATCTGGAAACACCATATATTTT.

This clone was recorded many times. V usage is TRBV6-5 and J usage is TRBJ2-3, with 8 bases lining up with TRBD2. Germline CDR1 reads MNHEY; CDR2 reads SVGAGI. V lost 0 bases to trimming and J lost 1 base; unmatched junction nucleotides: 9. The CDR3 covers 18 residues. CDR3 residues: CASSYSRLRGGRTDTQYF. CDR3 coding DNA: TGTGCCAGCAGTTACTCGAGATTACGGGGGGGCCGCACAGATACGCAGTATTTT.

This clone was counted once. V is TRBV5-6 and J is TRBJ2-2, with a tentative D call TRBD1 (5 bases). The germline V and J ends were trimmed by 0 bases and 5 bases, with 17 bases remaining between them. CDR1 SGHDT and CDR2 YYEEEE come from the germline V gene. This CDR3 has 17 residues. CDR3 coding DNA: TGTGCCAGCAGCTTGGTTATCCGACAGCTAGAGACCGGGGAGCTGTTTTTT. Amino acid sequence: CASSLVIRQLETGELFF.

By proportion, this clone is medium-sized. This chain uses TRBV6-1 with TRBJ2-2, with D maybe TRBD2 (5 bases). Trimming pared 4 bases from V and 0 bases from J, leaving 6 bases between. Germline CDR1 and CDR2: MNHNS and SASEGT. This CDR3 is built from 14 residues. In nucleotides, the CDR3 is TGTGCCAGCAGTGTCGGGGCGAACACCGGGGAGCTGTTTTTT. It encodes CASSVGANTGELFF.

This clone was counted ten times or more. The V gene is TRBV28, the J gene TRBJ2-1, with 8 nucleotides matching TRBD2. The V segment lost 3 bases and the J segment 4 bases; nucleotides outside the gene matches: 11. The CDR3 is 17 residues long. Per the germline V gene, CDR1 is MDHEN and CDR2 is SYDVKM. CDR3 nucleotides: TGTGCCAGCAGTTTTAGATGGACGGGGGGGGGATACAATGAGCAGTTCTTC. Encoded protein: CASSFRWTGGGYNEQFF.

In its sample, this clone was seen a few times. The chain recombines TRBV28 with TRBJ1-6; no definite D call. V dropped 5 bases and J dropped 7 bases, with 12 bases sitting between them. The CDR3 consists of 14 residues. Germline assignment: CDR1 MDHEN and CDR2 SYDVKM. The CDR3 here is CASSPSMGNSPLHF. CDR3 in DNA: TGTGCCAGCAGTCCGTCAATGGGGAATTCACCCCTCCACTTT.